The 21 T cell receptor beta chains reported below all come from one sample, sequenced in a study of blood T cell repertoires in COVID-19. TCRdb's copy holds only in-frame clones and misses some; the assay was immunoSEQ multiplex PCR. The table lists about 62,000 clones, approximately 80% of them singletons, with about 6% in the top ten. Input material: peripheral blood. The receptors were sampled from a woman between 50 and 59 years old with active or convalescent COVID-19.

The rearrangement links TRBV6-2 or TRBV6-3 to TRBJ2-7; TRBD1 aligns across 7 bases. Germline V gene sequence: CDR1 MNHEY, CDR2 SVGEGT. The CDR3 has 13 residues. V was clipped by 6 bases and J by 12 bases; unmatched bases: 14. The CDR3 bases are TGTGCCAGCAGCCCGGGACAGCTTACGAAGGGGTACTTC. Its protein product is CASSPGQLTKGYF.

In its sample, this clone was seen a few times. J is TRBJ2-7 and V is TRBV5-1; possibly TRBD1 for D (5 bases). The CDR3 has 13 residues. Germline CDR1 SGHRS, CDR2 YFSETQ. V was pared by 0 bases and J by 2 bases, with 6 bases between. As DNA, the CDR3 is TGCGCCAGCAGCTTGGAACAGGCCTACGAGCAGTACTTC. Its translation is CASSLEQAYEQYF. Full variable domain (remainder filled in from reference TRBV5-1 and TRBJ2-7): KAGVTQTPRYLIKTRGQQVTLSCSPISGHRSVSWYQQTPGQGLQFLFEYFSETQRNKGNFPGRFSGRQFSNSRSEMNVSTLELGDSALYLCASSLEQAYEQYFGPGTRLTVT.

V usage is TRBV7-2 and J usage is TRBJ2-7; D possibly corresponds to TRBD2 (6 bases). There are 13 residues in the CDR3. Between the trimmed V and J ends, which lost 5 bases and 3 bases, there was a span of 11 bases. Germline loops: CDR1 SGHTA, CDR2 FQGNSA. The CDR3 nucleotides are TGTGCCAGCAGCCGGGGGAGGCTCTACGAGCAGTACTTC. It is translated as CASSRGRLYEQYF.

The J gene is TRBJ2-7, the V gene TRBV9; D may be TRBD2 (6 bases). V was clipped by 4 bases and J by 3 bases, with 14 bases between them. Germline CDR1 reads SGDLS; CDR2 reads YYNGEE. The CDR3 consists of 14 residues. The CDR3 DNA reads TGTGCCAGCAGCCCTTCGACTAGTGTCTACGAGCAGTACTTC. Translation: CASSPSTSVYEQYF. Filled out from reference TRBV9 and TRBJ2-7, the complete variable domain reads DSGVTQTPKHLITATGQRVTLRCSPRSGDLSVYWYQQSLDQGLQFLIQYYNGEERAKGNILERFSAQQFPDLHSELNLSSLELGDSALYFCASSPSTSVYEQYFGPGTRLTVT.

A few counts support this clone. This rearrangement joins TRBV6-5 to TRBJ1-6; tentative D call: TRBD1 (5 bases). The germline CDR1 and CDR2 sequences are MNHEY and SVGAGI. The CDR3 loop spans 15 amino acids. Trimming removed 5 bases from V and 10 bases from J, with 18 bases in between. The CDR3 spells CASSRTRGGSSPLHF. CDR3 bases: TGTGCCAGCAGTCGGACTCGGGGGGGGAGCTCACCCCTCCACTTT.

The sample holds one count of this clone. J is TRBJ2-2 and V is TRBV5-1; TRBD1 matches 7 bases. Per germline, CDR1 SGHRS and CDR2 YFSETQ. Germline trimming cut 3 bases from V and 3 bases from J; bases unmatched to any gene: 2. CDR3 length equals 14 residues. In DNA form, the CDR3 reads TGCGCCAGCAGCTACAGGGGTCACACCGGGGAGCTGTTTTTT. Amino acids: CASSYRGHTGELFF.

The chain carries TRBV10-3 and TRBJ2-3; 8 bases match TRBD1. Looked up from germline, CDR1 is ENHRY and CDR2 is SYGVKD. CDR3 length: 16 amino acids. J was trimmed by 1 base and V by 3 bases; bases with no gene match: 6. As DNA, the CDR3 is TGTGCCATCAGTGAAGGCTTGGGACAGGGCACAGATACGCAGTATTTT. Encoded protein: CAISEGLGQGTDTQYF.

This clone has only a few counts. The chain combines TRBV5-1 with TRBJ1-3; D ambiguous. V lost 4 bases and J lost 0, with 11 bases in between. The CDR3 contains 15 residues. Germline lookup yields CDR1 SGHRS and CDR2 YFSETQ. For the CDR3, the DNA is TGCGCCAGCAGCGCCTCCGGGAACTCTGGAAACACCATATATTTT. As protein: CASSASGNSGNTIYF.

The chain uses TRBV5-1 and TRBJ2-7; TRBD2 matches at 10 bases. V was clipped by 0 bases and J by 3 bases; unmatched bases: 3. This CDR3 is built from 15 residues. From germline, CDR1 is SGHRS and CDR2 YFSETQ. The CDR3 here is CASSLEAGGLYEQYF. The CDR3, as DNA: TGCGCCAGCAGCTTGGAAGCGGGAGGGCTCTACGAGCAGTACTTC.

The chain recombines TRBV4-3 with TRBJ2-1, with D possibly TRBD2 on 6 matching bases. The V end was cut by 1 base, the J end by 9 bases, with 25 bases between. The CDR3 is 18 residues long. Per the germline V gene, CDR1 is LGHNA and CDR2 is YSLEER. The CDR3 sequence: CASSQAIWRELLGVEQFF. The DNA of the CDR3 is TGCGCCAGCAGCCAAGCGATTTGGCGGGAACTCCTTGGGGTTGAGCAGTTCTTC.

The V gene is TRBV7-9, the J gene TRBJ2-1; TRBD2 aligns across 11 bases. Looked up from germline, CDR1 is SEHNR and CDR2 is FQNEAQ (reference sequence). V shed 5 bases, J shed 13 bases, and the junction held 7 bases outside the gene matches. The CDR3 length is 13 residues. CDR3 sequence (DNA): TGTGCCAGCAGCAGGGGGACTAGCGGCAGTCAGTTCTTC. Its protein product is CASSRGTSGSQFF.

The chain links TRBV19 to TRBJ2-1; 7 nucleotides line up with TRBD1. V lost 7 bases, J lost 4 bases, and 7 bases stayed unmatched. The CDR3 is made up of 14 amino acids. Germline CDR1 is LNHDA and CDR2 is SQIVND (reference sequence). CDR3 sequence: CASTSRDSYNEQFF. For the CDR3, the DNA is TGTGCCAGTACCTCCCGGGACAGTTACAATGAGCAGTTCTTC.

The genes are TRBV15 and TRBJ2-3; weak D call: TRBD1 (6 bases). The CDR3 sequence is 18 residues long. The V and J ends lost 6 bases and 2 bases respectively, with 24 bases between them. Per germline, CDR1 LNHNV and CDR2 YYDKDF (reference sequence). This CDR3 is CATSRLAQGLLHTDTQYF. The CDR3 DNA reads as TGTGCCACCAGTCGATTAGCCCAGGGGCTCCTCCACACAGATACGCAGTATTTT. Full variable domain (missing parts from reference TRBV15 and TRBJ2-3): DAMVIQNPRYQVTQFGKPVTLSCSQTLNHNVMYWYQQKSSQAPKLLFHYYDKDFNNEADTPDNFQSRRPNTSFCFLDIRSPGLGDTAMYLCATSRLAQGLLHTDTQYFGPGTRLTVL.

This clone has just a few counts. J is TRBJ2-5 and V is TRBV7-2, with D possibly matching TRBD2 (5 bases). V was clipped by 3 bases and J by 7 bases, with 12 bases between them. The CDR3 has 13 residues. From germline, CDR1 is SGHTA and CDR2 FQGNSA. DNA for the CDR3: TGTGCCAGCAGCTTTACTAGGGAAGGGACCCAGTACTTC. It is translated as CASSFTREGTQYF.

This clone was seen a few times. The chain couples TRBV27 to TRBJ2-1, with D maybe TRBD2 (5 bases). The CDR3 has 15 residues. Trimming pared 7 bases from V and 3 bases from J, leaving 16 bases between. Germline CDR1 reads MNHEY; CDR2 reads SMNVEV (reference sequence). DNA of the CDR3: TGTGCCAGCACTGATCTAGCAGGTGGCTACAATGAGCAGTTCTTC. It translates to CASTDLAGGYNEQFF.

This chain uses TRBV5-1 with TRBJ1-2; 7 positions agree with TRBD1. The germline gives CDR1 SGHRS, CDR2 YFSETQ. CDR3 length equals 17 residues. J lost 8 bases, V lost 0 bases, and 16 bases had no gene match. CDR3 sequence reads: CASSLGGTARLSMGYTF. CDR3 sequence (DNA): TGCGCCAGCAGCTTGGGAGGGACAGCAAGGCTTTCGATGGGCTACACCTTC.

The chain combines TRBV7-3 with TRBJ2-3, with TRBD2 as a possible D gene (6 bases). Germline CDR1 and CDR2: SGHTA and FQGTGA. The CDR3 has 15 residues. The V gene lost 1 base and the J gene lost 1 base, with 9 bases spanning the gap. DNA for the CDR3: TGTGCCAGCAGCTTAATCGGGAGTGGCACAGATACGCAGTATTTT. As protein: CASSLIGSGTDTQYF.

The chain employs TRBV2 and TRBJ1-2; unclear D gene. V lost 2 bases and J lost 4, with 11 bases in between. The CDR3 is made up of 14 amino acids. CDR1 and CDR2 (germline): SNHLY, FYNNEI. CDR3 bases: TGTGCCAGCAGTGAATGGCGGGGTCTCTATGGCTACACCTTC. Translation: CASSEWRGLYGYTF.

V is TRBV4-2 and J is TRBJ1-1; D is undetermined. V lost 1 base and J 8 bases, leaving 17 bases between the germline ends. Germline CDR1 LGHNA, CDR2 YNFKEQ. The CDR3 runs 15 residues. The CDR3 region is CASSQVLRSSREAFF. The CDR3 nucleotides are TGTGCCAGCAGCCAAGTTCTCCGATCGAGCAGGGAAGCTTTCTTT.

This clone was counted between two and nine times. V is TRBV10-3 and J is TRBJ1-3; 7 nucleotides agree with TRBD1. The CDR3 is made up of 12 amino acids. Germline CDR1 reads ENHRY; CDR2 reads SYGVKD. J lost 4 bases, V lost 11 bases, and 5 bases had no gene match. The CDR3: CALGTAGNTIYF. Written as DNA, the CDR3 is TGTGCCCTGGGGACAGCGGGAAACACCATATATTTT.

V is TRBV5-1 and J is TRBJ1-1; 9 positions agree with TRBD1. CDR3 length: 16 residues. J was trimmed by 1 base and V by 4 bases; bases with no gene match: 8. Germline V gives CDR1 SGHRS, CDR2 YFSETQ. Written as DNA, the CDR3 is TGCGCCAGCAGCGTACAGACAGGGGGTTGGAACACTGAAGCTTTCTTT. This codes for CASSVQTGGWNTEAFF.